Here is one TCR beta chain with its context. The antigen is undetermined. The germline V gene encodes CDR1 SNHLY and CDR2 FYNNEI. The CDR3 sequence is 13 residues long. With 7 bases removed from V and 0 bases from J, the gap between germline ends came to 10 bases. This specimen comes from a study of T-cell memory formation after mild COVID-19. Study results and caveats: Within pre-infection memory, some responding clones were found, suggesting cross-reactive memory joined. Clones that contracted from day 15 to 85 were balanced CD4/CD8, while later expanders leaned CD4+.

TCR alpha and TCR beta cDNA libraries carrying sample barcodes and UMIs came from 5'RACE with constant-segment primers. TCRdb recomputed calls from the 5' RACE reads with MiXCR, one row per CDR3 protein. Of under 400,000 distinct CDR3 sequences in the sample, 25% to 30% were seen once. This chain joins TRBV2 and TRBJ2-7; the D gene is possibly TRBD1 (6 bases). The sequencing sample was made of PBMCs or a T cell subset sorted from them (not recorded which). The TCR originated in an adult woman who had mild COVID-19 (a few samples of this study predate the infection). Cell type and time point are not known. In DNA form, the CDR3 reads TGTGCCAGCACCTGGACAGACTCCTACGAGCAGTACTTC. Protein: CASTWTDSYEQYF.